The sequence of this T cell receptor (beta chain) was determined in a study of blood T cell repertoires in COVID-19. For the study at large: The study drew acute and convalescent COVID-19 samples from the United States, Italy and Spain. The analysed material was cDNA or gDNA that came from T cells, B-cell-depleted T cells, or PBMCs.

Original processing notes: Cell counts per sample came from amplifying reference gene primers. Sequencing used immunoSEQ multiplex PCR; TCRdb keeps in-frame clones, though not all of them. V, J and clone size derive from that table, while D and trimming were established from the DNA sequence. The table includes roughly 93,000 clones, 75% to 90% detected once. V lost 6 bases to trimming and J lost 3 bases, with 15 bases between them. This CDR3 contains 15 residues. Germline CDR1 and CDR2: MDHEN and SYDVKM. The gene calls are TRBV28 and TRBJ1-5; TRBD1 might be the D (6 bases). The sequenced sample consisted of peripheral blood. The clonotype was recovered from a human donor in a cohort sampled during active COVID-19. As DNA, the CDR3 is TGTGCCAGCAGCCCTGGACAGTCGCCCAATCAGCCCCAGCATTTT. Protein product: CASSPGQSPNQPQHF.